Reported below is one T cell receptor beta chain. These data belong to a study of shared clonotypes between healthy human individuals. The overall study: There were three CD4 naive, three CD4 memory, two CD8 naive and one CD8 memory plates per donor.

Produced via immunoSEQ multiplex PCR; TCRdb's table is partial and in-frame only. The sample has around 1.4 million clones, 98% to 99% seen once; the top ten hold roughly 0.36%. CDR1 is MNHNS, CDR2 SASEGT, per germline. V was pared by 6 bases and J by 0 bases, with 2 bases between. The CDR3 extends over 11 amino acids. The origin of this receptor is a man aged 25-40 years in good health. The chain couples TRBV6-1 to TRBJ2-5; D not resolved. What was sequenced was naive CD4+ T cells sorted from blood. The subset: CD45RA+ positively selected. In DNA form, the CDR3 reads TGTGCCAGCAGCCACCAAGAGACCCAGTACTTC. Its protein is CASSHQETQYF.